This T cell receptor (beta chain) derives from a study of shared clonotypes between healthy human individuals. The method was immunoSEQ multiplex PCR; TCRdb's version includes in-frame clones alone and lacks a portion of them. The sample carries some 470,000 clones, over 65% recorded once. The germline gives CDR1 SGHNT, CDR2 YYREEE (reference sequence). V gave up 0 bases and J gave up 2 bases; unmatched junction bases: 3. The CDR3 has 16 amino acids. The chain has TRBV5-4 and TRBJ1-4; 8 bases are shared with TRBD1. Sequencing was done on a sample of PBMCs. The TCR was taken from a middle-aged woman in good health. Some clones in this sample may be carry-over from other donors' samples. DNA for the CDR3: TGTGCCAGCAGCTTGGGGGCAGGGGGCACTAATGAAAAACTGTTTTTT. Amino acids: CASSLGAGGTNEKLFF.